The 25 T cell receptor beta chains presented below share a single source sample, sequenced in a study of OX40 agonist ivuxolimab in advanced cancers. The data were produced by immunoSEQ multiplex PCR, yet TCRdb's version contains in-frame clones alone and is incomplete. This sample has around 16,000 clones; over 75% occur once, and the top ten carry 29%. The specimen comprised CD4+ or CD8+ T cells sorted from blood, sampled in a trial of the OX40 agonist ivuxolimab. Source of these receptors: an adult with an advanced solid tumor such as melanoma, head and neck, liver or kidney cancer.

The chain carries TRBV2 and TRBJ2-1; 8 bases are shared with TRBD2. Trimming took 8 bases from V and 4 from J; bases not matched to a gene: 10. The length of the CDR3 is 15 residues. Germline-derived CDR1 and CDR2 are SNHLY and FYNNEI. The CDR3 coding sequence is TGTGCCAGCTTAGACGGGAGGGCCGCTTACAATGAGCAGTTCTTC. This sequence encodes CASLDGRAAYNEQFF.

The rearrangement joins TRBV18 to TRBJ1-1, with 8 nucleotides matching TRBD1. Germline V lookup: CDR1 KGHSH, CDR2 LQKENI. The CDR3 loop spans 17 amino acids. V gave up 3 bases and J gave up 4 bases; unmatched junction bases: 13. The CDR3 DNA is TGTGCCAGCTCACCTCCAGGACAGGGCCGCGGGTCCACTGAAGCTTTCTTT. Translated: CASSPPGQGRGSTEAFF. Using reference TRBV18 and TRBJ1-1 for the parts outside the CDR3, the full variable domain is NAGVMQNPRHLVRRRGQEARLRCSPMKGHSHVYWYRQLPEEGLKFMVYLQKENIIDESGMPKERFSAEFPKEGPSILRIQQVVRGDSAAYFCASSPPGQGRGSTEAFFGQGTRLTVV.

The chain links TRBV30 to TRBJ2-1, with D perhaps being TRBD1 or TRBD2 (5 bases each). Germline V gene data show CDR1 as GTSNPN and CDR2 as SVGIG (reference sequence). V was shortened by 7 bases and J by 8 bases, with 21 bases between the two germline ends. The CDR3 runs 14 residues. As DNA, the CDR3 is TGTGCCTCCTCCTCCCAGGGAGTTTGGGATGAGCAGTTCTTC. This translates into CASSSQGVWDEQFF.

CDR3 sequence: CSVEGARGYNEQFF. CDR3 nucleotides: TGCAGCGTTGAAGGAGCTAGGGGATACAATGAGCAGTTCTTC. The gene calls are TRBV29-1 and TRBJ2-1; D possibly corresponds to TRBD1 (5 bases). V shed 1 base and J shed 4 bases, with 11 bases lying between them. The CDR3 loop spans 14 amino acids. In germline, CDR1 is SQVTM, CDR2 ANQGSEA.

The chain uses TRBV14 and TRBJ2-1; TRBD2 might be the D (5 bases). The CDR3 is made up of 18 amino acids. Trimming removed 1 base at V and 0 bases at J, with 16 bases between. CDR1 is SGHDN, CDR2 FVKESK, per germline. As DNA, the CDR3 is TGTGCCAGCAGCCAAGGCTCGCTAGCTGCCGCCTCCTACAATGAGCAGTTCTTC. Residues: CASSQGSLAAASYNEQFF.

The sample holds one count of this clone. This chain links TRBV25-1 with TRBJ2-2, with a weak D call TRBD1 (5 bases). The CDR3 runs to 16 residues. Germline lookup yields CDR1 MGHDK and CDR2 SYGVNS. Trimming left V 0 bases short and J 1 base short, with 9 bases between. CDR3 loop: CASSEYGRGNTGELFF. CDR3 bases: TGTGCCAGCAGTGAATATGGAAGGGGGAACACCGGGGAGCTGTTTTTT.

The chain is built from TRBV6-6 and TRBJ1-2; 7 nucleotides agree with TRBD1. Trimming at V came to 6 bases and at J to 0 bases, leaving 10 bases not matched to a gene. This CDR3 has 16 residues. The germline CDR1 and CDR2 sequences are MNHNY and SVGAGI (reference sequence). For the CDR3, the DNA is TGTGCCAGCAGGGGGACAGCTTCCGTCTCTAACTATGGCTACACCTTC. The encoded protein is CASRGTASVSNYGYTF.

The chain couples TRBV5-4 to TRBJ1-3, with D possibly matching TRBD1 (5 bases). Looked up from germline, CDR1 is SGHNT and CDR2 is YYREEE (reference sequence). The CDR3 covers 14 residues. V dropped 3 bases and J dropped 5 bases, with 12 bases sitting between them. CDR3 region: CASSWGRDRNTIYF. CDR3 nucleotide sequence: TGTGCCAGCAGCTGGGGCAGGGATCGAAACACCATATATTTT.

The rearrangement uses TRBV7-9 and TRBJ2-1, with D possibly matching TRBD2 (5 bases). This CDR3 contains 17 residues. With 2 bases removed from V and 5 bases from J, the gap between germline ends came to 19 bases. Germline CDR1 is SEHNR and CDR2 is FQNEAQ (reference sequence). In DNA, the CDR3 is TGTGCCAGCAGCTTAACAACTAGGTTAGTTTCGCACAATGAGCAGTTCTTC. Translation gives CASSLTTRLVSHNEQFF.

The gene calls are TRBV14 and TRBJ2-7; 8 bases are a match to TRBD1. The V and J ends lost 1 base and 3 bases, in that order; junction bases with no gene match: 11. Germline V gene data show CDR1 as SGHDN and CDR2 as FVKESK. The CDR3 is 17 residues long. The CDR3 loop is CASSQVRWTGNGYEQYF. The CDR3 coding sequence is TGTGCCAGCAGCCAAGTCAGATGGACAGGGAACGGCTACGAGCAGTACTTC.

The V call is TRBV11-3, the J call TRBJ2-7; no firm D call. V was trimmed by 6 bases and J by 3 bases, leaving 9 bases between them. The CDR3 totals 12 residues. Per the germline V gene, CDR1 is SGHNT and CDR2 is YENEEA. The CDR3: CASSYTFYEQYF. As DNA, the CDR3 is TGTGCCAGCAGTTATACTTTCTACGAGCAGTACTTC. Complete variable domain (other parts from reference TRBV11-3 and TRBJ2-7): EAGVVQSPRYKIIEKKQPVAFWCNPISGHNTLYWYLQNLGQGPELLIRYENEEAVDDSQLPKDRFSAERLKGVDSTLKIQPAELGDSAVYLCASSYTFYEQYFGPGTRLTVT.

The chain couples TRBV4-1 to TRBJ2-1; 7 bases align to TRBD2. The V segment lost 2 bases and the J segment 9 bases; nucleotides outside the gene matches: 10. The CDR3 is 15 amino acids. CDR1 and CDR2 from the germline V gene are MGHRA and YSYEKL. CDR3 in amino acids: CASSQMGSGGSEQFF. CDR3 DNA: TGCGCCAGCAGCCAAATGGGGTCGGGCGGGAGTGAGCAGTTCTTC.

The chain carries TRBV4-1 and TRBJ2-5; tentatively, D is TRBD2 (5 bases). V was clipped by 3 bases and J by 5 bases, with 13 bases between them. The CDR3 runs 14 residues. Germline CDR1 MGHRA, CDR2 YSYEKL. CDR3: CASSQGRGQETQYF. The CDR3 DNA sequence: TGCGCCAGCAGCCAGGGGAGAGGTCAGGAGACCCAGTACTTC.

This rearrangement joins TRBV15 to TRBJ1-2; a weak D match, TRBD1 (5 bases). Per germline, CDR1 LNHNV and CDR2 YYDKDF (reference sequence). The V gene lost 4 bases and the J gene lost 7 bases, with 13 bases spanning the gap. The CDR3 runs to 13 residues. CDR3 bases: TGTGCCACCAGCATACGGACTAGGGGTGGCTACACCTTC. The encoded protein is CATSIRTRGGYTF.

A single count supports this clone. The CDR3, as DNA: TGTGCCAGCAGCTTCGGAGGGGGCGATAGCCGGGAAAAACTGTTTTTT. It specifies CASSFGGGDSREKLFF. The chain joins TRBV5-6 to TRBJ1-4; TRBD1 matches 7 bases. Trimming at V came to 2 bases and at J to 8 bases, leaving 12 bases not matched to a gene. Germline V gene lookup returns CDR1 SGHDT and CDR2 YYEEEE. CDR3 length equals 16 residues.

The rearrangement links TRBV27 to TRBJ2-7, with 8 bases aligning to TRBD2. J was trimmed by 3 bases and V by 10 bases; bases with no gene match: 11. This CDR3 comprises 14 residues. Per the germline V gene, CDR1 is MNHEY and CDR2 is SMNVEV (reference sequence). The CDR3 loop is CATDVLAASYEQYF. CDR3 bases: TGTGCCACCGACGTACTAGCGGCCAGCTACGAGCAGTACTTC.

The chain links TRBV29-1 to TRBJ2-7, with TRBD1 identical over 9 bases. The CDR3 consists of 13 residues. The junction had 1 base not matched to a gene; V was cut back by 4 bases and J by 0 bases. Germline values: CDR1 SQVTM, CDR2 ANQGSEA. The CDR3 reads CSVGTGDSYEQYF. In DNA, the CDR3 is TGCAGCGTTGGGACAGGGGACTCCTACGAGCAGTACTTC.

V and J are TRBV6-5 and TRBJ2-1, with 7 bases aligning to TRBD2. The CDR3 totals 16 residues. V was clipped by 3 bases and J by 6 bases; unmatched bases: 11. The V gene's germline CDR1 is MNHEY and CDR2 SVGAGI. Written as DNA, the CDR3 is TGTGCCAGCAGTTATGGGGTGCGGGAGAGGCCCAATGAGCAGTTCTTC. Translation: CASSYGVRERPNEQFF.

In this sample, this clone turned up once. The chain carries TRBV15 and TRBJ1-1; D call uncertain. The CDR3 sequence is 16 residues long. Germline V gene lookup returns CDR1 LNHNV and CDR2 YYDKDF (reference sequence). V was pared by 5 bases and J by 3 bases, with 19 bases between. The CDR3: CATSVRTSVSDTEAFF. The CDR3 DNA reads TGTGCCACCAGCGTGCGAACGTCAGTTTCTGACACTGAAGCTTTCTTT.

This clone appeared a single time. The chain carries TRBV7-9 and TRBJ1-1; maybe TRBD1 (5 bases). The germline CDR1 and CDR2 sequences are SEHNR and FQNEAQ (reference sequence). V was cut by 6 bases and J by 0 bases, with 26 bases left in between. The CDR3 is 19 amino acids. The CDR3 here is CASRYGLGPDRPMNTEAFF. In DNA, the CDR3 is TGTGCCAGCAGGTACGGCCTGGGGCCCGACAGACCCATGAACACTGAAGCTTTCTTT.

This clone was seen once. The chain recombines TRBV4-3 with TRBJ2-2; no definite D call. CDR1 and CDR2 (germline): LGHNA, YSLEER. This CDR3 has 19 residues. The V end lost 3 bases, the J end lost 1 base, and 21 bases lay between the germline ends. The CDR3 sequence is CASSQDVVIGVGNTGELFF. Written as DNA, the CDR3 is TGCGCCAGCAGCCAGGATGTGGTCATTGGTGTCGGGAACACCGGGGAGCTGTTTTTT.

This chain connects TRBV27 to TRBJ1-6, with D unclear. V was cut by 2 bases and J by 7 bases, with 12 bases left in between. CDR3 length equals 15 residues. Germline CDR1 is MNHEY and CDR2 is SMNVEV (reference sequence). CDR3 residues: CASSLVGRGNSPLHF. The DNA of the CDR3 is TGTGCCAGCAGTTTAGTGGGCAGAGGGAATTCACCCCTCCACTTT.

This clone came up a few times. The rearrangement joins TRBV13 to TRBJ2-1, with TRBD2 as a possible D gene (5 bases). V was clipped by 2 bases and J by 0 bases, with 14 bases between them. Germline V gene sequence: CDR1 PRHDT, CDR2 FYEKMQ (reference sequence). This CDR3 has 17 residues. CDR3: CASSLYLAGSSYNEQFF. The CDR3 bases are TGTGCCAGCAGCTTATACTTAGCTGGGAGCTCCTACAATGAGCAGTTCTTC.

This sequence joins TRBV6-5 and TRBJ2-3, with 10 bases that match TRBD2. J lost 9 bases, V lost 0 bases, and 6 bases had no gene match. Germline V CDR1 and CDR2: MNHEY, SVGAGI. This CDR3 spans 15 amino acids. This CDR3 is CASSYSSGRSGTQYF. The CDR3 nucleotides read TGTGCCAGCAGTTACTCTAGCGGGAGGTCTGGGACGCAGTATTTT.

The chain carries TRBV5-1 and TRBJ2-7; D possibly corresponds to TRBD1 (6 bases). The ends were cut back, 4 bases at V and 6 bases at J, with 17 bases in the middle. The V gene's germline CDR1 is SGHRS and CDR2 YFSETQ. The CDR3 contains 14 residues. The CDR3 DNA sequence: TGCGCCAGCAGCACCGGGACACCCGAGGGCGAGCAGTACTTC. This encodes CASSTGTPEGEQYF.